This is a list of T cell receptor beta chains from one sample in a study of T-cell memory formation after mild COVID-19. TCRdb passed the 5' RACE reads through MiXCR, listing each CDR3 protein once. The sample includes 350,000 to 500,000 distinct CDR3 sequences, 20% of them seen just once. Sequenced input: PBMCs or a T cell subset sorted from them (not recorded which). Receptor source: an adult woman who had mild COVID-19 (a few samples of this study predate the infection). Cell type and time point are not known. CDR3s include the opening cysteine and the closing phenylalanine or tryptophan. Each record gives: clone size, J gene, D gene, V gene, CDR3 protein, CDR3 DNA. D genes are given only for firm matches. Where a row states a size, it is once, few, many or the class of an expanded clone; other rows omit it.

. TRBJ2-2 . TRBV9 CASSVGDYPTGELFF TGTGCCAGCAGCGTAGGAGACTACCCCACCGGGGAGCTGTTTTTT
once TRBJ2-1 TRBD1 TRBV6-5 CASRLQGASYNEQFF TGTGCCAGCAGACTACAGGGGGCATCCTACAATGAGCAGTTCTTC
few TRBJ2-7 TRBD1 TRBV29-1 CSVSDRGAYEQYF TGCAGCGTCTCTGACAGGGGCGCCTACGAGCAGTACTTC
. TRBJ2-2 TRBD1 TRBV5-4 CASSLGGTGLNTVELFF TGTGCCAGCAGCTTGGGGGGGACAGGGTTAAACACCGTGGAGCTGTTTTTT
few TRBJ2-7 TRBD1 TRBV5-1 CASSDGQGAYEQYF TGCGCCAGCAGCGACGGACAGGGGGCCTACGAGCAGTACTTC
. TRBJ1-6 . TRBV5-5 CASSLSWREQHLHF TGTGCCAGCAGCTTGTCTTGGCGCGAGCAGCACCTCCACTTT
. TRBJ2-3 TRBD2 TRBV5-4 CASSLDGGGRASDTQYF TGTGCCAGCAGCTTGGACGGGGGCGGGAGGGCCTCAGATACGCAGTATTTT
many TRBJ2-1 . TRBV7-9 CASSLVQEQFF TGTGCCAGCAGCTTAGTGCAGGAGCAGTTCTTC
few TRBJ1-1 TRBD1 TRBV5-1 CASRRGQTEAFF TGCGCCAGCAGGAGGGGGCAAACTGAAGCTTTCTTT
few TRBJ1-1 . TRBV5-4 CASSPGWATEAFF TGTGCCAGCAGTCCAGGGTGGGCCACTGAAGCTTTCTTT
few TRBJ2-5 . TRBV28 CASSFLTSRETQYF TGTGCCAGCAGTTTCCTGACTAGTAGAGAGACCCAGTACTTC
few TRBJ2-7 . TRBV4-1 CASSQVASFYEQYF TGCGCCAGCAGCCAAGTCGCATCTTTCTACGAGCAGTACTTC
. TRBJ2-7 TRBD2 TRBV15 CATSTGLAEYEQYF TGTGCCACCAGCACCGGACTAGCGGAGTACGAGCAGTACTTC
. TRBJ2-7 . TRBV5-1 CASSSSLGPGQYF TGCGCCAGCAGCTCCTCGTTGGGCCCAGGGCAGTACTTC
. TRBJ2-5 . TRBV12-3/TRBV12-4 CASSSGGAGTQYF TGTGCCAGCAGTAGTGGGGGTGCGGGGACCCAGTACTTC
many TRBJ1-2 . TRBV5-1 CASSLGDYGYTF TGTGCCAGCAGCTTGGGGGACTATGGCTACACCTTC
few TRBJ1-4 TRBD1 TRBV20-1 CSARSQLGQGGKLFF TGCAGTGCTAGAAGCCAATTAGGACAGGGCGGAAAACTGTTTTTT
few TRBJ1-1 TRBD1 TRBV3-1 CASRPDRRNTEAFF TGTGCCAGCCGTCCGGACAGGAGGAACACTGAAGCTTTCTTT
. TRBJ2-1 . TRBV6-2/TRBV6-3 CASSYRDEQFF TGTGCCAGCAGTTACCGGGATGAGCAGTTCTTC